This is a list of T cell receptor beta chains from one sample in a study of blood T cell repertoires in COVID-19. The data were produced by immunoSEQ multiplex PCR, yet TCRdb's version contains in-frame clones alone and is incomplete. The table lists 300,000 to 350,000 clones, 85% to 95% of them singletons, with about 4.2% in the top ten. The specimen sequenced was PBMCs or T cells enriched from blood (not recorded which). Every receptor here comes from a woman aged 25 to 39 who had been exposed to COVID-19. The CDR3 runs from the conserved cysteine through the conserved F or W. The D gene is left open where the match is weak. Clone size is shown for a subset of rows, as once, few, many or a class of expanded clone.

TRBJ1-2,16,NA,NA,TRBV10-3,CAIMGMARGGDYGYTF,TGTGCCATCATGGGCATGGCTCGAGGGGGAGACTATGGCTACACCTTC
TRBJ1-3,14,NA,NA,TRBV7-9,CASRPEGAGNTIYF,TGTGCCAGCAGACCCGAGGGGGCTGGAAACACCATATATTTT
TRBJ1-4,14,NA,NA,TRBV5-1,CASSLEGVNEKLFF,TGCGCCAGCAGCTTGGAGGGGGTTAATGAAAAACTGTTTTTT
TRBJ2-3,11,few,NA,TRBV30,CAWSAPMSQYF,TGTGCCTGGAGTGCCCCCATGTCGCAGTATTTT
TRBJ1-3,13,NA,TRBD1,TRBV2,CASTRDRGNTIYF,TGTGCCAGCACTCGGGACAGGGGGAACACCATATATTTT
TRBJ1-4,11,NA,TRBD1,TRBV3-1/TRBV3-2,CASMGQEKLFF,TGTGCCAGCATGGGACAGGAAAAACTGTTTTTT
TRBJ2-2,15,NA,TRBD1,TRBV14,CASRYGQGATGELFF,TGTGCCAGCAGATACGGACAGGGGGCAACCGGGGAGCTGTTTTTT
TRBJ2-7,16,NA,NA,TRBV18,CASSRNLIGTFDEQYF,TGTGCCAGCTCACGGAACCTCATAGGGACATTTGACGAGCAGTACTTC
TRBJ1-2,16,NA,TRBD1,TRBV18,CASSPGQGAISHGYTF,TGTGCCAGCTCACCGGGACAGGGGGCGATTAGTCATGGCTACACCTTC
TRBJ2-3,14,NA,NA,TRBV2,CASRAGTQGDTQYF,TGTGCCAGCAGGGCCGGGACACAGGGAGATACGCAGTATTTT
TRBJ2-6,13,once,NA,TRBV28,CASAGAGANVLTF,TGTGCCAGTGCAGGGGCTGGGGCCAACGTCCTGACTTTC
TRBJ2-2,15,NA,TRBD2,TRBV5-1,CASSLRLAGTGELFF,TGCGCCAGCAGCTTGAGGCTAGCGGGGACCGGGGAGCTGTTTTTT
TRBJ1-1,14,NA,NA,TRBV7-9,CASSGEGRYTEAFF,TGTGCCAGCAGCGGGGAGGGGCGGTACACTGAAGCTTTCTTT
TRBJ2-3,16,NA,TRBD1,TRBV9,CASSSTRGHSPDTQYF,TGTGCCAGCAGCTCAACCAGGGGGCATAGCCCAGATACGCAGTATTTT
TRBJ2-7,13,NA,TRBD1,TRBV6-5,CASSYRDRDEQYF,TGTGCCAGCAGTTACAGGGACAGGGACGAGCAGTACTTC
TRBJ1-1,18,NA,NA,TRBV6-2/TRBV6-3,CASSYSLGRVEIDTEAFF,TGTGCCAGCAGTTACTCGCTTGGGAGGGTAGAAATCGACACTGAAGCTTTCTTT
TRBJ1-1,14,NA,NA,TRBV15,CATSRDRRDTEAFF,TGTGCCACCAGCAGAGATCGCAGGGACACTGAAGCTTTCTTT
TRBJ2-7,14,NA,NA,TRBV19,CASSIARSSYEQYF,TGTGCCAGTAGTATAGCTAGAAGCTCCTACGAGCAGTACTTC
TRBJ2-2,15,few,NA,TRBV5-1,CASSLGTVGTGELFF,TGCGCCAGCAGCTTGGGTACAGTGGGCACCGGGGAGCTGTTTTTT
TRBJ1-2,13,few,NA,TRBV6-5,CASSYQDFYGYTF,TGTGCCAGCAGTTACCAGGACTTCTATGGCTACACCTTC
TRBJ2-7,15,NA,TRBD1,TRBV4-3,CASSQGTGGGYEQYF,TGCGCCAGCAGCCAAGGGACAGGGGGAGGGTACGAGCAGTACTTC
TRBJ1-1,16,NA,TRBD1,TRBV3-1/TRBV3-2,CASSLGTGGRGTEAFF,TGTGCCAGCAGCCTAGGGACAGGGGGCCGCGGCACTGAAGCTTTCTTT
TRBJ2-1,13,NA,NA,TRBV24-1,CATSEGREDEQFF,TGTGCCACCAGTGAAGGCAGGGAGGATGAGCAGTTCTTC
TRBJ1-4,15,NA,TRBD1,TRBV14,CASSRMGQGREKLFF,TGTGCCAGCAGCCGAATGGGACAGGGTCGCGAAAAACTGTTTTTT
TRBJ1-2,13,NA,NA,TRBV28,CASSTPGGYGYTF,TGTGCCAGCAGCACCCCCGGGGGCTATGGCTACACCTTC
TRBJ2-3,17,NA,TRBD2,TRBV19,CASSLGGTSGPLDTQYF,TGTGCCAGTAGCCTGGGGGGGACTAGCGGACCTTTGGATACGCAGTATTTT
TRBJ2-5,13,NA,NA,TRBV7-3,CASSLRGGETQYF,TGTGCCAGCAGCTTAAGGGGAGGAGAGACCCAGTACTTC
TRBJ1-5,14,NA,TRBD1,TRBV3-1/TRBV3-2,CASSLTDRGPPQHF,TGTGCCAGCAGCCTAACGGACAGGGGACCCCCCCAGCATTTT
TRBJ1-4,17,few,NA,TRBV7-6,CASSLTDRGLFNEKLFF,TGTGCCAGCAGCTTAACGGACAGAGGGCTCTTTAATGAAAAACTGTTTTTT
TRBJ1-6,14,once,NA,TRBV7-3,CASSLGSYNSPLHF,TGTGCCAGCAGCTTAGGGAGCTATAATTCACCCCTCCACTTT
TRBJ1-1,17,NA,TRBD1,TRBV24-1,CATSPGTGGNKDTEAFF,TGTGCCACCAGCCCCGGGACAGGGGGTAATAAGGACACTGAAGCTTTCTTT
TRBJ2-5,14,NA,NA,TRBV18,CASSQGPFQETQYF,TGTGCCAGCTCACAGGGGCCTTTCCAAGAGACCCAGTACTTC
TRBJ2-4,16,NA,NA,TRBV19,CASSIGGGSLRGIQYF,TGTGCCAGTAGTATAGGGGGTGGCAGCCTAAGGGGCATTCAGTACTTC
TRBJ2-5,15,NA,NA,TRBV7-9,CASSLPRAYQETQYF,TGTGCCAGCAGCTTGCCCAGGGCGTACCAAGAGACCCAGTACTTC
TRBJ1-4,15,NA,NA,TRBV6-5,CASSYHRGINEKLFF,TGTGCCAGCAGTTACCATAGGGGAATTAATGAAAAACTGTTTTTT
TRBJ2-7,13,NA,NA,TRBV30,CAWTPGANYEQYF,TGTGCCTGGACCCCGGGAGCGAACTACGAGCAGTACTTC
TRBJ1-2,14,NA,NA,TRBV5-1,CASSTQGSNYGYTF,TGCGCCAGCAGCACGCAGGGTTCTAACTATGGCTACACCTTC
TRBJ1-1,16,NA,TRBD1,TRBV5-1,CASLPEGTGVGTEAFF,TGCGCCAGCCTACCCGAAGGGACAGGGGTGGGCACTGAAGCTTTCTTT
TRBJ2-7,14,NA,NA,TRBV5-6,CASSLFQGTYEQYF,TGTGCCAGCAGCTTATTCCAGGGCACCTACGAGCAGTACTTC
TRBJ2-1,17,NA,TRBD2,TRBV7-6,CASSFRLASYSYNEQFF,TGTGCCAGCAGCTTTAGACTAGCCTCCTACTCCTACAATGAGCAGTTCTTC